This T cell receptor beta chain was sequenced for a study of cytomegalovirus exposure and HLA in healthy donors (dated by TCRdb to 2016 to 2017). With respect to the entire study: The 650 to 800 repertoires of the first cohort and the roughly 120 validation repertoires were produced on the same platform, according to a later analysis. The study aimed to test whether signatures of past pathogen exposure could be identified by cataloging public T cell receptors. Besides the first cohort of under 700 subjects, a separate validation cohort made up of roughly 120 different subjects was used. To predict cytomegalovirus infection status, the study brought together high-throughput TCR immunosequencing, statistical association of individual TCRs with disease status, and machine learning.

Separate from the roughly 650-subject first cohort, the validation cohort of roughly 130 subjects was the group to which the donors belonged. Results the study describes overall, beyond this receptor: In the study, about 150 TCR beta chains were listed as associated with cytomegalovirus. The classifier was reported to diagnose cytomegalovirus status with high specificity and sensitivity in both the original and validation cohorts. The validation cohort had no HLA typing available for a later analysis, so co-occurrence within that cohort was assessed over all 120 or so repertoires. Three of the identified cytomegalovirus-associated TCR beta chains were confirmed in vitro to be specific for cytomegalovirus antigens. Most TCR sequences were observed very rarely across donors, whereas some public TCRs were present in many individuals. Of the cluster scores, about 94% were above 0 in a later analysis, which found that TCRs clustered in the first cohort also tended to co-occur in the 120 or so validation repertoires. It was suggested by the authors that the approach could potentially be generalized to other disease states and immunological phenotypes.

The CDR3 covers 13 residues, taking in both the cysteine and the phenylalanine. Just CDR3 DNA is preserved here, 39 bases in frame from base 1. Reading the germline V gene gives CDR1 SGHRS and CDR2 YFSETQ. V loses 5 bases of germline sequence and J loses 2 bases, and the interval between the two ends is 11 bases. Libraries came from the immunoSEQ multiplex PCR assay. As for the authors' bioinformatics: To diagnose cytomegalovirus status from the catalog of TCR beta chain sequences, a statistical classification framework was built. The source is immuneACCESS, and TCRdb retained only in-frame sequences with V and J called. Part of the clones is not carried over; for the studies checked, unresolved V genes explain less than half of this, and the remainder is unexplained. V, J and clone size are those of that table, while D and trimming were read from the DNA. The sample profile shows roughly 98,000 clones; about 88% of them were found once. The ten most abundant clones make up over 6% of the sample.

With respect to this clone: Its antigen is still unknown. No much larger clone is present one base from it, and per-base qualities are unavailable.

This clonotype was obtained from a man younger than 35 in good health and CMV-seropositive. The sequence joins TRBV5-1 to TRBJ2-7; matching of 6 bases hints at TRBD1 as the D gene. Sample: PBMCs. The DNA sequence is TGCGCCAGCAGGGGGGACATAGCCTACGAGCAGTACTTC. The resulting protein is CASRGDIAYEQYF.